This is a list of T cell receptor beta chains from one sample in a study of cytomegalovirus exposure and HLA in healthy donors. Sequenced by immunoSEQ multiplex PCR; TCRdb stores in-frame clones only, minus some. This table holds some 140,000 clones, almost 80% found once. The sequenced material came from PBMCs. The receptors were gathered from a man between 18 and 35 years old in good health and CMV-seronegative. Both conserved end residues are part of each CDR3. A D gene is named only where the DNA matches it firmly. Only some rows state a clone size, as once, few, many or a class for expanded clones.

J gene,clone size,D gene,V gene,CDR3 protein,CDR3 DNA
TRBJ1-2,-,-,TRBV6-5,CASSPTTANYGYTF,TGTGCCAGCAGCCCTACAACAGCTAACTATGGCTACACCTTC
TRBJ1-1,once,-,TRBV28,CASSLLFRGTEAFF,TGTGCCAGCAGTTTACTTTTCCGGGGGACTGAAGCTTTCTTT
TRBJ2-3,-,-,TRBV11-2,CASSTHPGPGDTQYF,TGTGCCAGCAGCACTCACCCCGGACCAGGGGATACGCAGTATTTT
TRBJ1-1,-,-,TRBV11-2,CASSSQGFTEAFF,TGTGCCAGCAGCTCTCAGGGGTTCACTGAAGCTTTCTTT
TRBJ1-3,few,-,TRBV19,CASAIGRDTSGNTIYF,TGTGCCTCCGCGATTGGCAGGGATACCTCTGGAAACACCATATATTTT
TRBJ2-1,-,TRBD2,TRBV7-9,CASKRDREGSSYNEQFF,TGTGCCAGCAAACGGGACCGGGAGGGTAGCTCCTACAATGAGCAGTTCTTC
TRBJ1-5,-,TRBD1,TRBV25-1,CASSHGTGNQPQHF,TGTGCCAGCAGTCACGGGACAGGGAATCAGCCCCAGCATTTT
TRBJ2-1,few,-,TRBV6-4,CASSDRGNYNEQFF,TGTGCCAGCAGTGACAGGGGTAACTACAATGAGCAGTTCTTC
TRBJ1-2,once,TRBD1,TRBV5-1,CASVSGTGNNYGYTF,TGCGCCAGCGTTTCCGGGACAGGGAATAACTATGGCTACACCTTC
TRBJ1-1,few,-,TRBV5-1,CASKLGRDTEAFF,TGCGCCAGCAAGCTGGGGCGAGACACTGAAGCTTTCTTT
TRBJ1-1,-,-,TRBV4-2,CASSQLQQGGGTEAFF,TGTGCCAGCAGCCAACTTCAACAGGGCGGCGGCACTGAAGCTTTCTTT
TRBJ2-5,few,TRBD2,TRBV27,CASSRSKRGETQYF,TGTGCCAGCAGTCGTAGTAAGCGGGGAGAGACCCAGTACTTC
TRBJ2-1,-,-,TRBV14,CASSQARNEQFF,TGTGCCAGCAGCCAAGCTAGGAATGAGCAGTTCTTC
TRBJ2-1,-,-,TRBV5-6,CASSLVGGNNEQFF,TGTGCCAGCAGCTTGGTAGGAGGGAACAATGAGCAGTTCTTC
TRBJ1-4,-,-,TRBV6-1,CASSVGPGKDEKLFF,TGTGCCAGCAGTGTTGGGCCAGGAAAGGATGAAAAACTGTTTTTT
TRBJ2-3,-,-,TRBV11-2,CASSLWGQGGGLADTQYF,TGTGCCAGCAGCTTATGGGGCCAAGGGGGGGGGCTGGCAGATACGCAGTATTTT
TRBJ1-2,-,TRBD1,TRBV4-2,CASSQTTGANYGYTF,TGTGCCAGCAGCCAAACCACAGGGGCCAACTATGGCTACACCTTC
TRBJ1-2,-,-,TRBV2,CASRPDMGGYTF,TGTGCCAGCAGGCCAGACATGGGTGGCTACACCTTC
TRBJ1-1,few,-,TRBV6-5,CASSYGTHTEAFF,TGTGCCAGCAGTTACGGGACACACACTGAAGCTTTCTTT
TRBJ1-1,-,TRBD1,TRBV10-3,CAISGDRGRGSTEAFF,TGTGCCATCAGTGGCGACAGGGGGCGCGGTTCGACTGAAGCTTTCTTT
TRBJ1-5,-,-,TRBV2,CASRETVSNQPQHF,TGTGCCAGCAGAGAAACAGTTAGCAATCAGCCCCAGCATTTT
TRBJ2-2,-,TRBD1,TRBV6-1,CASSEWIGTGTTGELFF,TGTGCCAGCAGTGAATGGATCGGGACAGGGACGACCGGGGAGCTGTTTTTT
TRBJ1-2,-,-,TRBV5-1,CASSSELGTYYGYTF,TGCGCCAGCAGCTCCGAGCTCGGGACATACTATGGCTACACCTTC
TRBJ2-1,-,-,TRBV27,CASSLTGPWSYNEQFF,TGTGCCAGCAGTTTGACAGGTCCCTGGTCCTACAATGAGCAGTTCTTC
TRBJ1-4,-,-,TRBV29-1,CSVDLVATNEKLFF,TGCAGCGTTGACCTCGTTGCAACTAATGAAAAACTGTTTTTT
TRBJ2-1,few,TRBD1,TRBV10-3,CAISSRDRGYNEQFF,TGTGCCATCAGTAGCCGGGACAGGGGATACAATGAGCAGTTCTTC
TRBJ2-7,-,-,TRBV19,CASSAPGSYEQYF,TGTGCCAGTAGCGCCCCGGGGTCCTACGAGCAGTACTTC
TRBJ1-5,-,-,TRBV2,CASSERAGFQPQHF,TGTGCCAGCAGTGAACGGGCAGGGTTTCAGCCCCAGCATTTT
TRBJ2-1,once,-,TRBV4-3,CASSQDPGPLSYNEQFF,TGCGCCAGCAGCCAAGATCCAGGGCCACTTTCCTACAATGAGCAGTTCTTC
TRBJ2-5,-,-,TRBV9,CASSRGQQETQYF,TGTGCCAGCAGTCGAGGACAGCAAGAGACCCAGTACTTC
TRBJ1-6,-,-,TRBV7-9,CASSVQGNNSPLHF,TGTGCCAGCAGCGTACAGGGAAATAATTCACCCCTCCACTTT
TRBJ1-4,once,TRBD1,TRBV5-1,CASSQQGHHPNEKLFF,TGCGCCAGCAGCCAACAGGGGCATCATCCTAATGAAAAACTGTTTTTT
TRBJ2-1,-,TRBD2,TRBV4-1,CASSRATSGGAHEQFF,TGCGCCAGCAGCCGTGCAACTAGCGGGGGGGCCCATGAGCAGTTCTTC
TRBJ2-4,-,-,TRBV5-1,CASSLPGMDIQYF,TGCGCCAGCAGCTTGCCAGGGATGGACATTCAGTACTTC
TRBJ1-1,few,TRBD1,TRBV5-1,CASSRTRGPVNTEAFF,TGCGCCAGCAGCCGTACTAGGGGGCCCGTGAACACTGAAGCTTTCTTT
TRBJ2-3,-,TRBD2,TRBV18,CASSRGLAGGPDTQYF,TGTGCCAGCTCACGGGGACTAGCGGGGGGGCCAGATACGCAGTATTTT
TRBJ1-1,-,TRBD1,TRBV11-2,CASSLNWGQGMAFF,TGTGCCAGCAGCTTAAATTGGGGACAGGGGATGGCTTTCTTT
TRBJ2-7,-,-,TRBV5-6,CASSQGTMGEQYF,TGTGCCAGCAGCCAAGGGACAATGGGGGAGCAGTACTTC
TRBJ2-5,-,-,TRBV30,CAWSALGALGETQYF,TGTGCCTGGAGTGCGTTGGGGGCCCTGGGTGAGACCCAGTACTTC
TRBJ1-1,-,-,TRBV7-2,CASSHLMGLAFF,TGTGCCAGCAGCCACCTCATGGGGCTGGCTTTCTTT
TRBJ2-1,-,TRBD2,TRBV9,CASSVAIAGGISNEQFF,TGTGCCAGCAGCGTAGCTATAGCGGGGGGGATTTCCAATGAGCAGTTCTTC
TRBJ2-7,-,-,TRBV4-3,CASSRMGRGDEQYF,TGCGCCAGCAGCAGGATGGGCAGGGGAGACGAGCAGTACTTC
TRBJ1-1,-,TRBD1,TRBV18,CASSPTAQGEAFF,TGTGCCAGCTCACCCACAGCACAGGGGGAAGCTTTCTTT
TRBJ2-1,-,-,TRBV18,CASSPLGPGADQREQFF,TGTGCCAGCTCTCCCCTCGGGCCAGGGGCCGACCAAAGGGAGCAGTTCTTC
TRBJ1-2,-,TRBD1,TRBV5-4,CASSLDRGRNYGYTF,TGTGCCAGCAGCTTAGACAGGGGGCGTAACTATGGCTACACCTTC
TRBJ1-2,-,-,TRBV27,CASSFRGAGGYTF,TGTGCCAGCAGTTTTCGGGGAGCCGGTGGCTACACCTTC
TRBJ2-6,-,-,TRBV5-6,CASSLGLLHSGANVLTF,TGTGCCAGCAGCTTGGGACTTCTCCACTCTGGGGCCAACGTCCTGACTTTC
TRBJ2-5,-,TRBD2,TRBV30,CAWNMGGETQYF,TGTGCCTGGAATATGGGGGGGGAGACCCAGTACTTC